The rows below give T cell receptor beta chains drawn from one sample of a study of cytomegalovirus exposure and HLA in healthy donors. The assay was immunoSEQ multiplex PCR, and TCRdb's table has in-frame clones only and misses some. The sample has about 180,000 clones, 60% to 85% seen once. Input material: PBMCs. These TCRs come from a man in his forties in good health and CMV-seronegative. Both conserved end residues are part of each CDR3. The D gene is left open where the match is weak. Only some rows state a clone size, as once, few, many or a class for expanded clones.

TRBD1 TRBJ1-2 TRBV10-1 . TGCGCCAGCAGTGCGGACAGGGCAGGAGGCTACACCTTC CASSADRAGGYTF
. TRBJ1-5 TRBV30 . TGTGCCTGGAGTACGGGGGTAGCTCAGCCCCAGCATTTT CAWSTGVAQPQHF
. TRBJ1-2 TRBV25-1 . TGTGCCAGCAGTGATGGGGACTTCGGTGCGGGCTATGGCTACACCTTC CASSDGDFGAGYGYTF
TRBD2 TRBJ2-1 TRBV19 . TGTGCCAGTAGAGATGTGGGACTAGCGGGGGATCCCAATGAGCAGTTCTTC CASRDVGLAGDPNEQFF
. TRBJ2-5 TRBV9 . TGTGCCAGCAGCCCCTCTCACGCGGGGTTAGAGACCCAGTACTTC CASSPSHAGLETQYF
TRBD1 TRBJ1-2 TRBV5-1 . TGCGCCAGCAGCAGTGGTACAGGGGGCGATGGCTACACCTTC CASSSGTGGDGYTF
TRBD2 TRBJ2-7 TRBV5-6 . TGTGCCAGCAGCACCGGACTAGCGGAAAACGAGCAGTACTTC CASSTGLAENEQYF
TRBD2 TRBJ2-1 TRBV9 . TGTGCCAGCAGCGTCCGACTAGCGGACTCCTACAATGAGCAGTTCTTC CASSVRLADSYNEQFF
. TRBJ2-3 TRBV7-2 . TGTGCCAGCATAGATAGTACAGATACGCAGTATTTT CASIDSTDTQYF
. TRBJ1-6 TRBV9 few TGTGCCAGCAGCGTAGATACAGTCAATTCACCCCTCCACTTT CASSVDTVNSPLHF
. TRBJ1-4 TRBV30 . TGTGCCTGGATTAAATTACGACAGACGTCAACTAATGAAAAACTGTTTTTT CAWIKLRQTSTNEKLFF
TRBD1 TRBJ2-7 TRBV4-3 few TGCGCCAGCAGCCAAGATGTAGGGACAGTAGCCTACGAGCAGTACTTC CASSQDVGTVAYEQYF
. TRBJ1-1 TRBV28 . TGTGCCAGCAGTTTCCAAGGACAGCCGAACACTGAAGCTTTCTTT CASSFQGQPNTEAFF
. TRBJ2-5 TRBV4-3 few TGCGCCAGCAGCCAAGTCCAGGGGGAGACCCAGTACTTC CASSQVQGETQYF
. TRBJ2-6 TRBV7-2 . TGTGCCAGCAGCTTAAACCACAGAAGCTCTGGGGCCAACGTCCTGACTTTC CASSLNHRSSGANVLTF
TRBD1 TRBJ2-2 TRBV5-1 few TGCGCCAGCAGCTCAGGACAGGGGAGCACCGGGGAGCTGTTTTTT CASSSGQGSTGELFF
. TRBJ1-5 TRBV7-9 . TGTGCCAGCAGCCCTACAGTGGGCCAGCCCCAGCATTTT CASSPTVGQPQHF
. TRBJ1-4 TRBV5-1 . TGCGCCAGCAGCTTGGCTGGTGTCGGTGGTGAAAAACTGTTTTTT CASSLAGVGGEKLFF
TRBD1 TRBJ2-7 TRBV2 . TGTGCCAGCCTGCGGACAGGGGGATCTTACGAGCAGTACTTC CASLRTGGSYEQYF
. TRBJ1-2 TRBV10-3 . TGTGCCATCAGTGAGTCGAAAGGGAGACCCAACTATGGCTACACCTTC CAISESKGRPNYGYTF
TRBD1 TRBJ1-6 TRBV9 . TGTGCCAGCAGCGCGGGGGGGACAGGGAATAATTCACCCCTCCACTTT CASSAGGTGNNSPLHF
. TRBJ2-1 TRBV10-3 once TGTGCCATCTCAGGTGGGGCTAACTCCTACAATGAGCAGTTCTTC CAISGGANSYNEQFF
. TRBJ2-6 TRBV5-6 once TGTGCCAGCAGCCTGGACAACTCTGGGGCTAACGTCCTGACTTTC CASSLDNSGANVLTF
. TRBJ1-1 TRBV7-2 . TGTGCCAGCAGCTTGGGGGGACTGATGAACACTGAAGCTTTCTTT CASSLGGLMNTEAFF
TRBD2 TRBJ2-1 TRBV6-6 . TGTGCCAGCAGACCAGCGACTAGCGGGGGGAACGAGCAGTTCTTC CASRPATSGGNEQFF
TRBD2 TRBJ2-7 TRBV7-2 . TGTGCCAGCAGCCCGGGAGGCCGGGCCTACGAGCAGTACTTC CASSPGGRAYEQYF
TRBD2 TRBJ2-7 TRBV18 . TGTGCCAGCTCACCACCGAAAGCGGGAGCACTCTACGAGCAGTACTTC CASSPPKAGALYEQYF
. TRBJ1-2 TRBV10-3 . TGTGCCATAGAAAACCAGGGACTAGCGCGAGGCTACACCTTC CAIENQGLARGYTF
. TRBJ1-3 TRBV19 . TGTGCCAGTATCGGACTTAGCTCTGGAAACACCATATATTTT CASIGLSSGNTIYF
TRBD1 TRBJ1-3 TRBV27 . TGTGCCAGCAGAAGATTAGGACAGGGGGCAGAACCTGGAAACACCATATATTTT CASRRLGQGAEPGNTIYF
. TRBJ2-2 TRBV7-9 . TGTGCCAGCAGCCACAGGACAGACTACACCGGGGAGCTGTTTTTT CASSHRTDYTGELFF
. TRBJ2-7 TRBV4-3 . TGCGCCAGCAGCCAAGATCTGGGGGCATTAGGTTCCGAGCAGTACTTC CASSQDLGALGSEQYF
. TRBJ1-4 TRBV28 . TGTGCCAGCAGTAGACAGTTAAATGAAAAACTGTTTTTT CASSRQLNEKLFF
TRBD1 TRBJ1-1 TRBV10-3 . TGTGCCATCAGAGGGACAGTTACCACTGAAGCTTTCTTT CAIRGTVTTEAFF